The 13 T cell receptor beta chains below come from one sample, sequenced in a study of CD8 T cells in Susac syndrome (dated by TCRdb to the late 2010s). Libraries came from the immunoSEQ multiplex PCR assay. RNA was extracted with the RNeasy kit and roughly 0.45 to 1 ug was reverse transcribed using random hexamers. In-frame beta chains were kept once TCRdb had trimmed the public reads at Q25 with fastp and called clones with MiXCR. CDR3 protein duplicates are merged, each entry listing the most common genes and DNA. Within this sample are under 200,000 distinct CDR3 sequences, with approximately 94% of them counted one time only. The ten largest clones take up about 0.12% of the sample. Sequencing was performed on CD4+ T cells from PBMCs. These receptors were collected from a human donor with Susac syndrome.

This chain uses TRBV4-3 with TRBJ1-2; possible D gene TRBD1, 5 bases. V lost 4 bases, J lost 5 bases, and 11 bases lay in between. CDR1 and CDR2 (germline): LGHNA, YSLEER. This CDR3 contains 13 residues. The CDR3 spells CASSPRAGYGYTF. The CDR3 nucleotides are TGCGCCAGCAGCCCCAGGGCGGGTTATGGCTACACCTTC.

CDR3 nucleotides: TGTGCCTGGAGCTCTACCCTGACAGAGAAGGATGGCTACACCTTC. It translates to CAWSSTLTEKDGYTF. The V call is TRBV30, the J call TRBJ1-2, with D perhaps TRBD1 (5 bases). The CDR3 extends over 15 amino acids. V shed 3 bases and J shed 6 bases, with 20 bases lying between them. Germline CDR1 and CDR2: GTSNPN and SVGIG (reference sequence).

This sequence joins TRBV4-2 and TRBJ2-7, with D possibly being TRBD1 (6 bases). The CDR3 runs to 15 residues. V shed 4 bases and J shed 3 bases, with 16 bases lying between them. CDR1 and CDR2 (germline): LGHNA, YNFKEQ. The CDR3 bases are TGTGCCAGCAGCCCAGAAGCAGGGGTTTTCTACGAGCAGTACGTC. This encodes CASSPEAGVFYEQYV.

This clonotype occurred once. The rearrangement links TRBV9 to TRBJ2-6, with 7 bases matching TRBD2. Germline V lookup: CDR1 SGDLS, CDR2 YYNGEE. The J segment lost 4 bases and the V segment lost 1 base, leaving 14 bases of the junction unmatched. The CDR3 contains 19 residues. The CDR3 reads CASSVRVKRGTGGANVLTF. CDR3 sequence (DNA): TGTGCCAGCAGCGTACGGGTCAAGCGGGGTACGGGAGGGGCCAACGTCCTGACTTTC.

The chain couples TRBV5-6 to TRBJ2-7; D unclear. The germline CDR1 and CDR2 sequences are SGHDT and YYEEEE. The V end lost 0 bases, the J end lost 0 bases, and 4 bases lay between the germline ends. CDR3 length equals 13 residues. CDR3 region: CASSLASSYEQYF. DNA for the CDR3: TGTGCCAGCAGCTTGGCGAGCTCCTACGAGCAGTACTTC.

The rearrangement uses TRBV29-1 and TRBJ2-3, with 8 nucleotides matching TRBD1. V was clipped by 4 bases and J by 2 bases; unmatched bases: 2. The CDR3 has 13 amino acids. Germline CDR1 reads SQVTM; CDR2 reads ANQGSEA. The CDR3: CSVARGLTDTQYF. CDR3 in DNA: TGCAGCGTTGCCAGGGGGCTCACAGATACGCAGTATTTT.

This chain uses TRBV4-3 with TRBJ1-1; unclear D gene. V lost 0 bases to trimming and J lost 3 bases, with 5 bases between them. Germline CDR1 is LGHNA and CDR2 is YSLEER. The length of the CDR3 is 13 residues. DNA for the CDR3: TGCGCCAGCAGCCAAGAAAGGGACACTGAAGCTTTCTTT. Its translation is CASSQERDTEAFF.

The chain joins TRBV4-2 to TRBJ1-5; D is uncertain. Germline assignment: CDR1 LGHNA and CDR2 YNFKEQ. There are 15 residues in the CDR3. V was clipped by 0 bases and J by 2 bases, with 8 bases between them. The CDR3 nucleotides read TGTGCCAGCAGCCAAGATGGGAACCGCAATCAGCCCCAGCATTTT. Protein product: CASSQDGNRNQPQHF.

This sequence joins TRBV7-9 and TRBJ1-2; TRBD1 aligns across 11 bases. The CDR3 contains 14 residues. Trimming cost V 5 bases and J 7 bases; bases outside gene matches: 6. Per germline, CDR1 SEHNR and CDR2 FQNEAQ (reference sequence). In nucleotides, the CDR3 is TGTGCCAGCAGCCAACCGGACAGGGGGCTTGGCTACACCTTC. Encoded protein: CASSQPDRGLGYTF.

The chain uses TRBV7-2 and TRBJ2-3; D not certain. Germline lookup yields CDR1 SGHTA and CDR2 FQGNSA. The V end lost 3 bases, the J end lost 11 bases, and 15 bases lay between the germline ends. CDR3 length equals 13 residues. CDR3: CASSFDSVALQYF. CDR3 in DNA: TGTGCCAGCAGCTTTGATTCTGTGGCGCTGCAGTATTTT.

The V gene is TRBV29-1, the J gene TRBJ1-1; D gene ambiguous. Germline V gives CDR1 SQVTM, CDR2 ANQGSEA. V lost 6 bases and J lost 3, with 14 bases in between. This CDR3 is built from 13 residues. CDR3 in amino acids: CSVRQTTDTEAFF. The CDR3 coding sequence is TGCAGCGTAAGGCAAACCACGGACACTGAAGCTTTCTTT. The whole variable domain, filled in from reference TRBV29-1 and TRBJ1-1, reads SAVISQKPSRDICQRGTSLTIQCQVDSQVTMMFWYRQQPGQSLTLIATANQGSEATYESGFVIDKFPISRPNLTFSTLTVSNMSPEDSSIYLCSVRQTTDTEAFFGQGTRLTVV.

J is TRBJ2-7 and V is TRBV28; no reliable D call. V was clipped by 3 bases and J by 3 bases, with 12 bases between them. The CDR3 runs to 14 residues. Germline assignment: CDR1 MDHEN and CDR2 SYDVKM. The CDR3 region is CASSFDPVLYEQYF. CDR3 sequence (DNA): TGTGCCAGCAGTTTCGATCCGGTTCTCTACGAGCAGTACTTC.

The genes are TRBV28 and TRBJ1-5; D remains ambiguous. The ends were cut back, 4 bases at V and 6 bases at J, with 7 bases in the middle. The CDR3 runs 12 residues. Germline V CDR1 and CDR2: MDHEN, SYDVKM. CDR3 loop: CASSSGLQPQHF. The CDR3 coding sequence is TGTGCCAGCAGTTCTGGCCTTCAGCCCCAGCATTTT.